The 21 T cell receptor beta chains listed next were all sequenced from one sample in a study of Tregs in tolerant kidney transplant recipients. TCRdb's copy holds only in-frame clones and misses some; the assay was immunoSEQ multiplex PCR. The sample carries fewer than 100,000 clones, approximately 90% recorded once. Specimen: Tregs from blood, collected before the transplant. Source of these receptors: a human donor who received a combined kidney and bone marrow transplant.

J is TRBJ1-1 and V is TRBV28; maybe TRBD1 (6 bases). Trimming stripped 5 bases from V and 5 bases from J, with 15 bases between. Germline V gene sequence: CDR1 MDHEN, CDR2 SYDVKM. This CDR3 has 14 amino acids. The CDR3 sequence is CASSTPAGVTEAFF. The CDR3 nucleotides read TGTGCCAGCAGTACCCCCGCAGGGGTGACTGAAGCTTTCTTT.

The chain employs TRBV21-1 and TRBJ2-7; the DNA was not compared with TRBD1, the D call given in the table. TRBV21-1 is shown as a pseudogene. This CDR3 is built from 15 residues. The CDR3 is CASSSPDRASYEQYF. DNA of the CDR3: TGTGCCAGCAGTTCTCCTGACAGGGCATCCTACGAGCAGTACTTC.

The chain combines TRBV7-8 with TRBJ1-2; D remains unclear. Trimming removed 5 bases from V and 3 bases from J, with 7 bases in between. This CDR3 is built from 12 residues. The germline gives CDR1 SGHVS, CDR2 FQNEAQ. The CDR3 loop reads CASSRGDYGYTF. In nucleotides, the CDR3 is TGTGCCAGCAGCCGGGGTGACTATGGCTACACCTTC.

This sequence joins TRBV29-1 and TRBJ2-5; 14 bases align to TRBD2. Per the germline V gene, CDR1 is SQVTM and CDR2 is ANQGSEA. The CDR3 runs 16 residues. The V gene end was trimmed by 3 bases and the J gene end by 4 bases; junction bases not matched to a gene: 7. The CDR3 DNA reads TGCAGCGTTGACCGACTAGCGGGAGGGCTGGGAGAGACCCAGTACTTC. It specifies CSVDRLAGGLGETQYF.

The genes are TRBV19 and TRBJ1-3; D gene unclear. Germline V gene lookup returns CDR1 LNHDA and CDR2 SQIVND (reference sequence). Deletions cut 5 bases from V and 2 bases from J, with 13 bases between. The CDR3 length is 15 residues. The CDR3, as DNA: TGTGCCAGTAGTCCAATCGGATCCCCTGGAAACACCATATATTTT. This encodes CASSPIGSPGNTIYF.

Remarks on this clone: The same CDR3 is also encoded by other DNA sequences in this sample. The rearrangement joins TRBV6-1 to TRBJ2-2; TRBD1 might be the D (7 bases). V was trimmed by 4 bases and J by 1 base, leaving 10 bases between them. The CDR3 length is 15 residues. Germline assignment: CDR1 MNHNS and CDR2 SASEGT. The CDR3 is CASSVRDRNTGELFF. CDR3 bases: TGTGCCAGCAGTGTGCGGGACAGGAACACCGGGGAGCTGTTTTTT.

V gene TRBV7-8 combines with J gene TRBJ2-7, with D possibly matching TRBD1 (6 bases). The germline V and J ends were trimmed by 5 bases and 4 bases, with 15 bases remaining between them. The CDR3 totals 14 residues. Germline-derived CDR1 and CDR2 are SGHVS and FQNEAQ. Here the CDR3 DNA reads TGTGCCAGCAGCATTAGGGCCAGGGGTTACGAGCAGTACTTC. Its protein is CASSIRARGYEQYF.

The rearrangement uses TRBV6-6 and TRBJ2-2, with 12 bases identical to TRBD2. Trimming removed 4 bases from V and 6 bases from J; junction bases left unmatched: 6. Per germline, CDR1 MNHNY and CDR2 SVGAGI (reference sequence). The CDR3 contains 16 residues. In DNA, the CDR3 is TGTGCCAGCAGTTCAAGACTAGCGGGAGAATCCGGGGAGCTGTTTTTT. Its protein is CASSSRLAGESGELFF.

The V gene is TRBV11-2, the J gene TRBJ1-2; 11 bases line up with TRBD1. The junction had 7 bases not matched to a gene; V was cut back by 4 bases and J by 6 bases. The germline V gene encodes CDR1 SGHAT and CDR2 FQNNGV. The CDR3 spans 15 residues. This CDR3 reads CASSWGTGGSDGYTF. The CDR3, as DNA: TGTGCCAGCAGCTGGGGGACAGGGGGATCGGATGGCTACACCTTC.

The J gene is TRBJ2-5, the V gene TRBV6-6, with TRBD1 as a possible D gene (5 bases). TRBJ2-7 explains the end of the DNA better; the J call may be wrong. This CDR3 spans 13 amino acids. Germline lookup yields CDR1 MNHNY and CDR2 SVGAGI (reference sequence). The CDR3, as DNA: TGTGCCAGCAGTTACCCTGACAGCTACGAGCAGTACTTC. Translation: CASSYPDSYEQYF.

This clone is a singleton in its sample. CDR3 protein: CASTAGGSYNEQFF. In DNA form, the CDR3 reads TGCGCCAGCACGGCGGGAGGGTCCTACAATGAGCAGTTCTTC. The chain combines TRBV5-1 with TRBJ2-1; 9 nucleotides match TRBD2. Trimming took 6 bases from V and 1 from J; bases not matched to a gene: 2. Germline V gene sequence: CDR1 SGHRS, CDR2 YFSETQ. The CDR3 is made up of 14 amino acids. Supplemented by reference TRBV5-1 and TRBJ2-1, the full variable domain reads KAGVTQTPRYLIKTRGQQVTLSCSPISGHRSVSWYQQTPGQGLQFLFEYFSETQRNKGNFPGRFSGRQFSNSRSEMNVSTLELGDSALYLCASTAGGSYNEQFFGPGTRLTVL.

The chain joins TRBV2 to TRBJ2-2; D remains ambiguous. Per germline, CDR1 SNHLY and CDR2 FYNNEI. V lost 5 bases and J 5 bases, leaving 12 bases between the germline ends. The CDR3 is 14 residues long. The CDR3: CASSIIVGTGELFF. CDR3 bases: TGTGCCAGCAGTATAATCGTAGGGACCGGGGAGCTGTTTTTT.

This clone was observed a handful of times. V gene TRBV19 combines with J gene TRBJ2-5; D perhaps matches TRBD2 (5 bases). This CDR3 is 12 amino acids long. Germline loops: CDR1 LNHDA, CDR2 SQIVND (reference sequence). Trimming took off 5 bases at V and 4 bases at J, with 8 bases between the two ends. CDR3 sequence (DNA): TGTGCCAGTAGTGCGCGGGTAGAGACCCAGTACTTC. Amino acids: CASSARVETQYF.

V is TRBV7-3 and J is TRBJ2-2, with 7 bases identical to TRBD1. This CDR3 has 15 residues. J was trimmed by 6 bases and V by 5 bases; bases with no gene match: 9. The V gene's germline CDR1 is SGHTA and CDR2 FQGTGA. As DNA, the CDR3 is TGTGCCAGCAGCATAGACAGGGCGAGGTCCGGGGAGCTGTTTTTT. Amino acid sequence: CASSIDRARSGELFF.

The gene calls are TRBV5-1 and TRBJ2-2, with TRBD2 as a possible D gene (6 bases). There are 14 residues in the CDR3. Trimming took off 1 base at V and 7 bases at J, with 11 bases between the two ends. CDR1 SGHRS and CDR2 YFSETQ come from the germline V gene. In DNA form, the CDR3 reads TGCGCCAGCAGCTTGACTAGCTCTAGCGGGGAGCTGTTTTTT. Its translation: CASSLTSSSGELFF.

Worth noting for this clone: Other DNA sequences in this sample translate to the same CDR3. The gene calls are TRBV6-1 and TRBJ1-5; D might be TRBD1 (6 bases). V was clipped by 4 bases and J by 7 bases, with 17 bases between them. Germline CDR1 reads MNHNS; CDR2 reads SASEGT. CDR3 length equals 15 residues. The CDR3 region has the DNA TGTGCCAGCAGTGGAGCGTCACAGGGAAGACAGCCCCAGCATTTT. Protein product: CASSGASQGRQPQHF.

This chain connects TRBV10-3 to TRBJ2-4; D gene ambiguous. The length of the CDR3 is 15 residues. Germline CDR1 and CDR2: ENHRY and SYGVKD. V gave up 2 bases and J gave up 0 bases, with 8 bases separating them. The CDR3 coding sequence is TGTGCCATCAGTGAGAATACAGCAGCCAAAAACATTCAGTACTTC. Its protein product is CAISENTAAKNIQYF.

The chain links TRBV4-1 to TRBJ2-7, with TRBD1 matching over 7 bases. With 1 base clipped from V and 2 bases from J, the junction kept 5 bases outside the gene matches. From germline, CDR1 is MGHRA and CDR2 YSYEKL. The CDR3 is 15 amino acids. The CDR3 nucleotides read TGCGCCAGCAGCCAAGGGCCTAGGGGGCCCTACGAGCAGTACTTC. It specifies CASSQGPRGPYEQYF.

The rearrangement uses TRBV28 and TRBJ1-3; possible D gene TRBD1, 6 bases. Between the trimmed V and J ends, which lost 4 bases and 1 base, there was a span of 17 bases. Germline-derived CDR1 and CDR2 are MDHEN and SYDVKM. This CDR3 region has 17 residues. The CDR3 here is CASSSEGVRASGNTIYF. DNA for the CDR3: TGTGCCAGCAGTTCCGAGGGGGTCAGGGCTTCTGGAAACACCATATATTTT.

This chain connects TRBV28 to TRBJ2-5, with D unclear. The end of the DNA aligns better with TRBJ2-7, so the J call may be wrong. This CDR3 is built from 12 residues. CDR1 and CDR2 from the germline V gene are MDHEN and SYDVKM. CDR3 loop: CALTYTDYEQYF. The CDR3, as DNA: TGTGCGCTTACATACACCGACTACGAGCAGTACTTC.

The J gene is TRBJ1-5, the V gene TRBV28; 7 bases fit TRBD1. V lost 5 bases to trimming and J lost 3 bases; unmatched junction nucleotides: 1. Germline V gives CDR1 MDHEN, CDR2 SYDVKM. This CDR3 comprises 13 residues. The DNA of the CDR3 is TGTGCCAGCAGTACAGGGGACAATCAGCCCCAGCATTTT. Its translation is CASSTGDNQPQHF. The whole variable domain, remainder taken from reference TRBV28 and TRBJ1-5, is DVKVTQSSRYLVKRTGEKVFLECVQDMDHENMFWYRQDPGLGLRLIYFSYDVKMKEKGDIPEGYSVSREKKERFSLILESASTNQTSMYLCASSTGDNQPQHFGDGTRLSIL.